This T cell receptor beta chain was recorded in a study of Ad26.COV2.S vaccination and SARS-CoV-2 variants. Treatment described: around 19 received Ad26.COV2.S at low or high dose, single or two shots; about five received placebo; per-sample allocation not given. The investigators took samples on day 63 after the first vaccine or placebo injection. Clones were sequenced by immunoSEQ multiplex PCR, and TCRdb holds only the in-frame ones, with some missing. The table records 300,000 to 400,000 clones, more than 70% of them present only once. Sequences were derived from peripheral blood, sampled in a trial of Ad26.COV2.S vaccine versus placebo. The receptor comes from a person aged 18-60 years who received the Ad26.COV2.S COVID-19 vaccine or a placebo.

The DNA of the CDR3 is TGCGCCAGCAGCAAGGGGTACCCAACCTACGAGCAGTACTTC. This codes for CASSKGYPTYEQYF. V is TRBV5-1 and J is TRBJ2-7; TRBD1 is a possible D gene (5 bases). The CDR3 runs to 14 residues. The V and J ends lost 4 bases and 2 bases respectively, with 13 bases between them. Germline loops: CDR1 SGHRS, CDR2 YFSETQ.